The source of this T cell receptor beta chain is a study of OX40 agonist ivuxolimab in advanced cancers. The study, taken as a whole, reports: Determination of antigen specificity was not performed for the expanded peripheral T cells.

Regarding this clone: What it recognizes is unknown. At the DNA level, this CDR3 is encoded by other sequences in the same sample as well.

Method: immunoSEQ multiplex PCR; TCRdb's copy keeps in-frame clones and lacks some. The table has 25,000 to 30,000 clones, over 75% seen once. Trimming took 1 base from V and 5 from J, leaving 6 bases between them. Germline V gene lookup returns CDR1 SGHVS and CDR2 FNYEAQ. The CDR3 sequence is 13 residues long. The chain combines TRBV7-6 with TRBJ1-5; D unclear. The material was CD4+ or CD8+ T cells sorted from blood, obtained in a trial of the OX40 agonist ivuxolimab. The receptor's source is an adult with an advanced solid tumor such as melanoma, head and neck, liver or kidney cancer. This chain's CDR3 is CASSLGVDQPQHF. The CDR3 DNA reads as TGTGCCAGCAGCTTAGGAGTTGATCAGCCCCAGCATTTT.